Below are 18 T cell receptor beta chains sequenced from a single sample in a study of cytomegalovirus exposure and HLA in healthy donors. Profiled with immunoSEQ multiplex PCR; TCRdb holds only in-frame clones, not every one. This sample carries 150,000 to 200,000 clones, more than 80% of them seen once, and the ten largest clones take approximately 7%. Source material: PBMCs. These receptors were obtained from a man aged 18-30 years in good health and CMV-seropositive.

The rearrangement links TRBV20-1 to TRBJ1-2, with D possibly matching TRBD1 (5 bases). V dropped 5 bases and J dropped 7 bases, with 8 bases sitting between them. The germline gives CDR1 DFQATT, CDR2 SNEGSKA (reference sequence). The CDR3 is made up of 10 amino acids. CDR3 loop: CSARQTGYTF. Here the CDR3 DNA reads TGCAGTGCTCGACAGACTGGCTACACCTTC.

The chain combines TRBV6-5 with TRBJ2-7, with D hard to call. V lost 5 bases and J lost 5, with 13 bases in between. The germline V gene has CDR1 MNHEY and CDR2 SVGAGI. CDR3 size: 13 residues. The CDR3 sequence is CASSPRPLDEQYF. CDR3 coding DNA: TGTGCCAGCAGTCCCAGGCCCCTCGACGAGCAGTACTTC.

The chain recombines TRBV18 with TRBJ2-5; TRBD2 agrees at 13 bases. CDR1 KGHSH and CDR2 LQKENI come from the germline V gene. V gave up 6 bases and J gave up 1 base; unmatched junction bases: 2. The CDR3 consists of 15 residues. CDR3 DNA sequence: TGTGCCAGCTCCGGACTAGCGGGAGCCCAAGAGACCCAGTACTTC. Amino acid sequence: CASSGLAGAQETQYF.

V gene TRBV28 combines with J gene TRBJ1-5; 7 bases line up with TRBD1. The CDR3 is 16 residues long. The V and J ends lost 10 bases and 1 base, in that order; junction bases with no gene match: 13. From germline, CDR1 is MDHEN and CDR2 SYDVKM. CDR3 nucleotide sequence: TGTGCCACTAAAATGTGGGTGACAGGGAGCAATCAGCCCCAGCATTTT. Amino acid sequence: CATKMWVTGSNQPQHF.

The chain links TRBV5-1 to TRBJ2-1; D remains ambiguous. The V end lost 0 bases, the J end lost 5 bases, and 6 bases lay between the germline ends. CDR3 length equals 13 residues. Per germline, CDR1 SGHRS and CDR2 YFSETQ. CDR3 in DNA: TGCGCCAGCAGCTTGGTGTTCGACAATGAGCAGTTCTTC. Its protein product is CASSLVFDNEQFF.

The CDR3 reads CASSKPGLAANNEQFF. The CDR3 DNA sequence: TGTGCCAGCAGTAAACCGGGACTAGCGGCTAACAATGAGCAGTTCTTC. This chain connects TRBV27 to TRBJ2-1; the match to TRBD2 covers 11 bases. CDR3 length: 16 amino acids. Germline V lookup: CDR1 MNHEY, CDR2 SMNVEV (reference sequence). V lost 5 bases and J lost 5; bases outside the gene matches: 8.

This clone came up once. The chain has TRBV27 and TRBJ2-5; the match to TRBD2 covers 7 bases. Germline V gene data show CDR1 as MNHEY and CDR2 as SMNVEV (reference sequence). The CDR3 loop spans 17 amino acids. Losses at the gene ends were 2 bases for V and 1 base for J; bases not matched to a gene: 10. The CDR3 region has the DNA TGTGCCAGCAGTTTAAAGGGAGGGATAGGGGTCCAAGAGACCCAGTACTTC. This encodes CASSLKGGIGVQETQYF.

The CDR3 coding sequence is TGTGCCAGCACCCGGGGGGGGCACGAGCAGTACTTC. Protein product: CASTRGGHEQYF. The rearrangement uses TRBV28 and TRBJ2-7; 8 nucleotides align to TRBD2. Germline V gene sequence: CDR1 MDHEN, CDR2 SYDVKM. CDR3 length: 12 amino acids. V shed 7 bases and J 5 bases; nucleotides not matched to a gene: 4.

The rearrangement joins TRBV4-3 to TRBJ1-4; D gene ambiguous. The CDR3 totals 14 residues. Trimming removed 3 bases at V and 7 bases at J, with 12 bases between. Germline CDR1 reads LGHNA; CDR2 reads YSLEER. CDR3 in DNA: TGCGCCAGCAGCCAGAGGATGTTAAGTGAAAAACTGTTTTTT. Its protein product is CASSQRMLSEKLFF.

This clone was recorded a few times. The J gene is TRBJ1-2, the V gene TRBV30, with D unresolved. The CDR3 is 13 amino acids. The germline CDR1 and CDR2 sequences are GTSNPN and SVGIG (reference sequence). The germline V and J ends were trimmed by 2 bases and 2 bases, with 9 bases remaining between them. CDR3 loop: CAWSPSGNYGYTF. The DNA for the CDR3 is TGTGCCTGGAGTCCGTCGGGGAACTATGGCTACACCTTC.

This rearrangement joins TRBV19 to TRBJ2-7; TRBD1 aligns across 10 bases. From germline, CDR1 is LNHDA and CDR2 SQIVND (reference sequence). The CDR3 runs 15 residues. Losses at the gene ends were 2 bases for V and 2 bases for J; bases not matched to a gene: 3. The CDR3 DNA is TGTGCCAGTAGTATAATCGGGACAGGGGCCTACGAGCAGTACTTC. As protein: CASSIIGTGAYEQYF.

The table lists this clone with many counts. The chain is built from TRBV28 and TRBJ2-1; 7 nucleotides agree with TRBD2. Per the germline V gene, CDR1 is MDHEN and CDR2 is SYDVKM. This CDR3 comprises 16 residues. The ends lost 5 bases at V and 0 bases at J; junction bases unmatched: 7. DNA for the CDR3: TGTGCCAGCAGTACTTTGGGGGGGGGCTCCTACAATGAGCAGTTCTTC. Its translation: CASSTLGGGSYNEQFF.

The gene calls are TRBV7-6 and TRBJ2-3, with D unclear. The CDR3 covers 14 residues. Germline lookup yields CDR1 SGHVS and CDR2 FNYEAQ. Trimming cost V 5 bases and J 4 bases, with 13 bases left between them. DNA of the CDR3: TGTGCCAGCAGCCACGGTCCCTTGGCAGATACGCAGTATTTT. Translation gives CASSHGPLADTQYF.

The chain combines TRBV7-8 with TRBJ1-1, with D possibly TRBD1 on 6 matching bases. This CDR3 is 13 amino acids long. Germline CDR1 SGHVS, CDR2 FQNEAQ. Deletions cut 3 bases from V and 7 bases from J, with 12 bases between. CDR3 DNA sequence: TGTGCCAGCAGCTTGGCGACAGGAATTGAAGCTTTCTTT. Protein: CASSLATGIEAFF.

The chain uses TRBV27 and TRBJ2-1; D possibly corresponds to TRBD2 (5 bases). Germline lookup yields CDR1 MNHEY and CDR2 SMNVEV (reference sequence). V was trimmed by 6 bases and J by 4 bases, leaving 16 bases between them. This CDR3 is built from 15 residues. The CDR3 sequence: CASRPPRTGYNEQFF. CDR3 bases: TGTGCCAGCAGACCCCCCAGGACGGGGTACAATGAGCAGTTCTTC.

The V gene is TRBV7-3, the J gene TRBJ1-1, with unresolved D. CDR1 and CDR2 from the germline V gene are SGHTA and FQGTGA. The CDR3 runs 13 residues. V dropped 8 bases and J dropped 7 bases, with 17 bases sitting between them. The CDR3 protein is CASSTGMASEAFF. CDR3 DNA sequence: TGTGCCAGCTCAACCGGGATGGCTAGTGAAGCTTTCTTT.

V usage is TRBV5-6 and J usage is TRBJ2-7; D may be TRBD2 (5 bases). Germline V gene lookup returns CDR1 SGHDT and CDR2 YYEEEE. The CDR3 consists of 13 residues. Trimming took off 5 bases at V and 5 bases at J, with 14 bases between the two ends. The CDR3 region is CASSGGRMDEQYF. For the CDR3, the DNA is TGTGCCAGCAGTGGAGGCAGGATGGACGAGCAGTACTTC.

This chain uses TRBV7-2 with TRBJ2-7; 8 bases fit TRBD1. Per the germline V gene, CDR1 is SGHTA and CDR2 is FQGNSA. This CDR3 region has 13 residues. V lost 3 bases and J lost 7; bases outside the gene matches: 5. The CDR3: CASSFSRDREQYF. The CDR3 DNA reads TGTGCCAGCAGCTTCTCCCGGGACAGGGAGCAGTACTTC. The variable domain in full, with the rest retrieved from reference TRBV7-2 and TRBJ2-7, is GAGVSQSPSNKVTEKGKDVELRCDPISGHTALYWYRQSLGQGLEFLIYFQGNSAPDKSGLPSDRFSAERTGGSVSTLTIQRTQQEDSAVYLCASSFSRDREQYFGPGTRLTVT.